A single TCR beta chain is shown here with its context. No antigen is known for it. Because the CDR3 is missing its conserved closing phenylalanine or tryptophan, this is likely a read error. Unique molecular identifiers were carried by the TCR beta cDNA libraries. MiXCR was run by TCRdb on the PCR reads, yielding one entry per CDR3 protein. The table shows under 200,000 distinct CDR3 sequences, with 29% occurring only once. This CDR3 is 14 amino acids long. Per germline, CDR1 ENHRY and CDR2 SYGVKD. V trimming: 7 bases; J trimming: 5 bases; junction bases outside the gene matches: 9. This sample stems from a study of post-analysis software for immune sequencing data. Whole-study findings and limits: Patients had higher frequencies than controls of five or six TRBV segments, including TRBV5-6, TRBV5-1 and TRBV20-1.

The V gene is TRBV10-3, the J gene TRBJ2-3; TRBD1 agrees at 7 bases. Input material: blood. This TCR was sampled from a girl aged 2-17 years with multiple sclerosis. The CDR3 coding sequence is TGTGCCATCAATATACAGGGGTTACGAGATACGCAGTATTGT. It specifies CAINIQGLRDTQYC.